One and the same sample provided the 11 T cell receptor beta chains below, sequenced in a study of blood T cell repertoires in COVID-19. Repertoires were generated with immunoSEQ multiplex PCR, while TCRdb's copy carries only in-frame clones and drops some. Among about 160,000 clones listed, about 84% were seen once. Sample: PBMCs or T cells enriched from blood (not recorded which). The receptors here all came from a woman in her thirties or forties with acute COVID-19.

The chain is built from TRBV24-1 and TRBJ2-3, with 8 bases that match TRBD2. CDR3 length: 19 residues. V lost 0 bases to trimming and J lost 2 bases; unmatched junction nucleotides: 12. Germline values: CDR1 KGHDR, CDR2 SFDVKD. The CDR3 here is CATSDLSGREAPHTDTQYF. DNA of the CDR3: TGTGCCACCAGTGATTTGAGTGGGCGGGAGGCCCCTCACACAGATACGCAGTATTTT.

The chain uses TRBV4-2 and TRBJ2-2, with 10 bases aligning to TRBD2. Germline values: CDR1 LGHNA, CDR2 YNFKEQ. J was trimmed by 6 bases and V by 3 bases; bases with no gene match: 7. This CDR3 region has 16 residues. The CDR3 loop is CASSHEAGGPSGELFF. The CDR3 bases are TGTGCCAGCAGCCACGAAGCGGGAGGGCCCTCCGGGGAGCTGTTTTTT.

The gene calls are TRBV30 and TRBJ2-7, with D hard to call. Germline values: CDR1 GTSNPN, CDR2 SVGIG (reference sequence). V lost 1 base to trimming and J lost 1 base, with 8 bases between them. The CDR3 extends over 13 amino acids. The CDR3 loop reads CAWSGTDSYEQYF. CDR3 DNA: TGTGCCTGGAGTGGTACAGATTCCTACGAGCAGTACTTC. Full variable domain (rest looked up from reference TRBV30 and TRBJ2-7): SQTIHQWPATLVQPVGSPLSLECTVEGTSNPNLYWYRQAAGRGLQLLFYSVGIGQISSEVPQNLSASRPQDRQFILSSKKLLLSDSGFYLCAWSGTDSYEQYFGPGTRLTVT.

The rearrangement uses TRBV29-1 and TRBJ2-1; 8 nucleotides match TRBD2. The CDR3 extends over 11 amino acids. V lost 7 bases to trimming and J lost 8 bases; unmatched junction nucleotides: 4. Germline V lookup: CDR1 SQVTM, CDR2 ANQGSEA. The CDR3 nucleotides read TGCAGCGGGGGACTAGTGGATGAGCAGTTCTTC. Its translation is CSGGLVDEQFF.

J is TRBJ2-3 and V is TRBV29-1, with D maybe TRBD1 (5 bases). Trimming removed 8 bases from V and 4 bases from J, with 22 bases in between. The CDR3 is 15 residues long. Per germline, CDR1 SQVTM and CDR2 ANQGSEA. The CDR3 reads CSITKDGQGADTQYF. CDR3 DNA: TGCAGCATCACAAAGGACGGGCAGGGTGCAGATACGCAGTATTTT.

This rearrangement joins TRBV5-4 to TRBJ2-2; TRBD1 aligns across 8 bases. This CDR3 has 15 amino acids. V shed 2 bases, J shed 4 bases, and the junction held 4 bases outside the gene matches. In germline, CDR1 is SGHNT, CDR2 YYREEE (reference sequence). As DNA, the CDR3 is TGTGCCAGCAGCTTCGACAGGGGCACCACCGGGGAGCTGTTTTTT. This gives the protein CASSFDRGTTGELFF.

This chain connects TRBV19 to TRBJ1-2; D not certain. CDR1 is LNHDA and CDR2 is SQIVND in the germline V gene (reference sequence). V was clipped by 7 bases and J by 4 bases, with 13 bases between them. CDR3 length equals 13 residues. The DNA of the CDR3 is TGTGCCAGTACCCCCGGGGTTCCCTATGGCTACACCTTC. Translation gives CASTPGVPYGYTF.

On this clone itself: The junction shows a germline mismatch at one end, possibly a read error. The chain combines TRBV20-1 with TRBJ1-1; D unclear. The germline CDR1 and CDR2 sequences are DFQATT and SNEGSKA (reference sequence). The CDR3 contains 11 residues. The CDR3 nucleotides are TGCAGTGCTAGAGCGCCCAAAGAACTCCCCTTT. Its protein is CSARAPKELPF.

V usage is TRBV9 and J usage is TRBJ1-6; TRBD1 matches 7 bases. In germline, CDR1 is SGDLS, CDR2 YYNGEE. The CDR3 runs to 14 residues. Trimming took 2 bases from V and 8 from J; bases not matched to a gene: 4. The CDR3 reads CASSVKGADSPLHF. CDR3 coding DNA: TGTGCCAGCAGCGTCAAGGGGGCAGATTCACCCCTCCACTTT.

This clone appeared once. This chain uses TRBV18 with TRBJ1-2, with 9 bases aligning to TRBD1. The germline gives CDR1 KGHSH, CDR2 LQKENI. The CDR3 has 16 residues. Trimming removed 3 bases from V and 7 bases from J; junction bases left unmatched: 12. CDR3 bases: TGTGCCAGCTCACCGCAGGTGGGACAGGGCATGGGTGGCTACACCTTC. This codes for CASSPQVGQGMGGYTF.

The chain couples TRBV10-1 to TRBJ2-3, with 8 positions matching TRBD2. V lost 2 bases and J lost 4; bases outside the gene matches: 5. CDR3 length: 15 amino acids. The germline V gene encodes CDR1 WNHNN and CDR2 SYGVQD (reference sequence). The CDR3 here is CASSETGLGSDTQYF. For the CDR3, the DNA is TGCGCCAGCAGTGAGACGGGACTAGGGTCAGATACGCAGTATTTT.